This record concerns one T cell receptor (beta chain) sequence. This entry belongs to a study of cytomegalovirus exposure and HLA in healthy donors. The CDR3 covers 15 residues. Germline-derived CDR1 and CDR2 are SGHRS and YFSETQ. Trimming cost V 4 bases and J 3 bases, with 17 bases left between them. The PCR contained 60 Vbeta and 13 Jbeta primers. Data came from immunoSEQ multiplex PCR; TCRdb stores just in-frame clones and leaves some out. The table lists 100,000 to 130,000 clones, about 85% of them singletons, with approximately 2.2% in the top ten. What was sequenced was PBMCs. The clonotype was recovered from a man aged 25-40 years in good health and CMV-seronegative. This chain uses TRBV5-1 with TRBJ2-7, with D maybe TRBD2 (6 bases). Here the CDR3 reads CASSNPLRGIYEQYF. The CDR3 nucleotides read TGCGCCAGCAGCAATCCTCTACGGGGGATCTACGAGCAGTACTTC.